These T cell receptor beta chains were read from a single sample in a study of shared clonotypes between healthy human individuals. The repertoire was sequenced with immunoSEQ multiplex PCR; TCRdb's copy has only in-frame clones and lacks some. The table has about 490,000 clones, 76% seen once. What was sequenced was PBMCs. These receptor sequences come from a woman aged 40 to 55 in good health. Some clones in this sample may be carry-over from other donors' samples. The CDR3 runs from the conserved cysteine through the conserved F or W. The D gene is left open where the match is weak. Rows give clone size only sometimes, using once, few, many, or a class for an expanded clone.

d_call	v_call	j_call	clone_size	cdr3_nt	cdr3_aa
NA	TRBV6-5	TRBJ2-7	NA	TGTGCCAGCAGTCGACAGATAAGCTACGAGCAGTACTTC	CASSRQISYEQYF
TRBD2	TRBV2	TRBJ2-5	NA	TGTGCCAGCCGAGCGTTTCCTAGCGGGAGTGTAGAGACCCAGTACTTC	CASRAFPSGSVETQYF
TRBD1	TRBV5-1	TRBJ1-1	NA	TGCGCCAGCAGCTTGGAGGGGGCGAAAGGAGCTTTCTTT	CASSLEGAKGAFF
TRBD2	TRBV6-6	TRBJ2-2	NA	TGTGCCAGCAGGCGACTAGCGGGGAACACCGGGGAGCTGTTTTTT	CASRRLAGNTGELFF
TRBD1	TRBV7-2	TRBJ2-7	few	TGTGCCAGCAGCCCAGACAGGGTTGAGCAGTACTTC	CASSPDRVEQYF
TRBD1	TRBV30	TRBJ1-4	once	TGTGCCTGGAGTGTCCTACAGGGGGCGAGGGAAAAACTGTTTTTT	CAWSVLQGAREKLFF
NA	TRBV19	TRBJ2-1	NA	TGTGCCAGTAGTATATCCTACAATGAGCAGTTCTTC	CASSISYNEQFF
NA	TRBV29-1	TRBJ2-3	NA	TGCAGCGTTGAGGGGGGTTTGGGGACAGCGAGAGATACGCAGTATTTT	CSVEGGLGTARDTQYF
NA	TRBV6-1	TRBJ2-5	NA	TGTGCCAGCAGTGACCGGGACGGTCAAGAGACCCAGTACTTC	CASSDRDGQETQYF
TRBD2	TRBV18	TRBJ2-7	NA	TGTGCCAGCTCCCCCTCGGGGGGCTACGAGCAGTACTTC	CASSPSGGYEQYF
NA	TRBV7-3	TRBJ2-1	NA	TGTGCCAGCAGCTTAACTTTTGCGGGGGAGCAGTTCTTC	CASSLTFAGEQFF
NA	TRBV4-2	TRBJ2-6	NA	TGTGCCAGCAGCCTCTACCCCGTCGGGTCCTCTGGGGCCAACGTCCTGACTTTC	CASSLYPVGSSGANVLTF
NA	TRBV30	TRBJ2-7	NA	TGTGCCTGGAGTGTAAGGTGGGGGGGCCTATCGACCTACGAGCAGTACTTC	CAWSVRWGGLSTYEQYF
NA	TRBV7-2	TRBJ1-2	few	TGTGCAAGCGGGACTAACTATGGCTACACCTTC	CASGTNYGYTF
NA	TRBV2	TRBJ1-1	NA	TGTGCCAGCAGTCCAAATGGGGCAGCAAACACTGAAGCTTTCTTT	CASSPNGAANTEAFF
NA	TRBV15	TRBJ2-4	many	TGTGCCACCAGCAGAGCACTTATGGAAAACATTCAGTACTTC	CATSRALMENIQYF
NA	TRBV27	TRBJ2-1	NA	TGTGCCAGCAGCCCCGGGCGGATAATAAACAATGAGCAGTTCTTC	CASSPGRIINNEQFF
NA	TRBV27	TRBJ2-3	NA	TGTGCCACCCCCCCGGATACGCAGTATTTT	CATPPDTQYF
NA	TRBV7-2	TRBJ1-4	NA	TGTGCCAGCTGCCCTGGGCCTCGTGCAACTAATGAAAAACTGTTTTTT	CASCPGPRATNEKLFF
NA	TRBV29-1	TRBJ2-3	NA	TGCAGCGTTGATACAGCTAGCACAGATACGCAGTATTTT	CSVDTASTDTQYF
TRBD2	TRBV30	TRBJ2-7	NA	TGTGCCTGGAGGACTAGCGGCTGGGGTTACGAGCAGTACTTC	CAWRTSGWGYEQYF
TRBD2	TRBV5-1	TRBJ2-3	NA	TGCGCCAGCAGCTTGGGACTAGCGGGAGGGGTAGATACGCAGTATTTT	CASSLGLAGGVDTQYF
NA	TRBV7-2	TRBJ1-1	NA	TGTGCCAGCAGCTTATCCAACAGGGAAACTGAAGCTTTCTTT	CASSLSNRETEAFF
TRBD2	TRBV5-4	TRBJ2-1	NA	TGTGCCAGCAGCTTGATCGGGAGGGCTGATGAGCAGTTCTTC	CASSLIGRADEQFF
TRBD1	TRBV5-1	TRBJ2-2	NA	TGCGCCAGCAGCTTGGAGGCGCGACAGGGTCATAGCGGGGAGCTGTTTTTT	CASSLEARQGHSGELFF
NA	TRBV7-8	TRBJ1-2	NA	TGTGCCAGCAGCCACCCAACGACGGGTGGCTACACCTTC	CASSHPTTGGYTF
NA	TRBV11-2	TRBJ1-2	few	TGTGCCAGCAGCTTCGGCCAGGGAAGCGGCTACACCTTC	CASSFGQGSGYTF
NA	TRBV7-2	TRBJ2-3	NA	TGTGCCAGCAGCTTAGGAGCGGCGGCAGATACGCAGTATTTT	CASSLGAAADTQYF
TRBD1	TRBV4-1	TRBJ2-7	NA	TGCGCCAGCAGCCCTGGGCCGGGACAGGACTTCTACGAGCAGTACTTC	CASSPGPGQDFYEQYF
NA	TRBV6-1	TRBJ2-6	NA	TGTGCCAGCAGTTCGGACACAGGGATGGACAACGTCCTGACTTTC	CASSSDTGMDNVLTF
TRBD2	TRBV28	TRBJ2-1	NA	TGTGCCACCGTCCTCGGGACTAACTACAATGAGCAGTTCTTC	CATVLGTNYNEQFF
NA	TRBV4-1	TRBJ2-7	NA	TGCGCCAGCAGCCAAGATGGGCGCTGGGGAACCTACGAGCAGTACTTC	CASSQDGRWGTYEQYF
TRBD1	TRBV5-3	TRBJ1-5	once	TGTGCCAGCAGCTTAGTACAGGGGCAGCCCCAGCATTTT	CASSLVQGQPQHF
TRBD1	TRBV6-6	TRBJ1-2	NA	TGTGCCAGCTCATTACAGGGGGACCAATATGGCTACACCTTC	CASSLQGDQYGYTF
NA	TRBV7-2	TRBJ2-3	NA	TGTGCCAGCAGCTATGAGACAGATACGCAGTATTTT	CASSYETDTQYF
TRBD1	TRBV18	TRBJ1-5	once	TGTGCCAGCTCAATAACCCCCGGGACAGGGAGACAGCCCCAGCATTTT	CASSITPGTGRQPQHF
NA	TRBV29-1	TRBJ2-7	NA	TGCAGCGTTGACCGGCAGGGTTCCGACGAGCAGTACTTC	CSVDRQGSDEQYF
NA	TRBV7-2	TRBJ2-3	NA	TGTGCCAGCAGCTATTACGCAGATACGCAGTATTTT	CASSYYADTQYF
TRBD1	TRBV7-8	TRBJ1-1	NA	TGTGCCAGCAGCCCCGGACAGGGGGCCTGGACTGAAGCTTTCTTT	CASSPGQGAWTEAFF
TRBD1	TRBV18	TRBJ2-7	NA	TGTGCCAGCTCAACCGGGACAGGATCCTACGAGCAGTACTTC	CASSTGTGSYEQYF
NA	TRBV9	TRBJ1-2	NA	TGTGCCAGCAGCGCCGGGGAGGGAGGTGGCTACACCTTC	CASSAGEGGGYTF
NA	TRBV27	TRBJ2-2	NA	TGTGCCAGCAGTGGAATCACCGGGGAGCTGTTTTTT	CASSGITGELFF
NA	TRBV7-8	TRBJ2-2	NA	TGTGCCAGCAGCTTAGCGCGGACTTACGGCACCGGGGAGCTGTTTTTT	CASSLARTYGTGELFF